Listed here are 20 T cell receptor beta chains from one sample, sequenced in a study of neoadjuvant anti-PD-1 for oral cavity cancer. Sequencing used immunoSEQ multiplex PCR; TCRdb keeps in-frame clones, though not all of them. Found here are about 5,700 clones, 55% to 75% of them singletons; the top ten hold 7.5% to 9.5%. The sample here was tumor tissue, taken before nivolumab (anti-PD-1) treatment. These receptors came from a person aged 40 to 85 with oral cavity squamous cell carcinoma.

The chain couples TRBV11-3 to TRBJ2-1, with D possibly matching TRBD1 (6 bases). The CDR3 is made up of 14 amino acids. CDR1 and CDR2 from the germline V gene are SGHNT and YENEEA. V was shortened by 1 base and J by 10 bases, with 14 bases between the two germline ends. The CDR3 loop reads CASSLVQGREEQFF. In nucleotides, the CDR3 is TGTGCCAGCAGCTTAGTCCAGGGGAGAGAGGAGCAGTTCTTC.

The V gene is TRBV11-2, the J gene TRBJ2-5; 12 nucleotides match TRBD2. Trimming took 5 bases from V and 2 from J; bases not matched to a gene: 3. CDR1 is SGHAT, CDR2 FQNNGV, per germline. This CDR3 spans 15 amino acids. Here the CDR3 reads CASSPGLAGQETQYF. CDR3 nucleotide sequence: TGTGCCAGCAGCCCTGGACTAGCGGGGCAAGAGACCCAGTACTTC.

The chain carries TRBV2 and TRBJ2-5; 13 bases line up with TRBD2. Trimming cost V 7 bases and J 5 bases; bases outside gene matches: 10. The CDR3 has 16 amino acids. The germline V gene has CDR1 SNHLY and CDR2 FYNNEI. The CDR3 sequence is CASTRGLAGVSETQYF. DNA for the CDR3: TGTGCCAGCACCCGTGGACTAGCGGGGGTTTCGGAGACCCAGTACTTC.

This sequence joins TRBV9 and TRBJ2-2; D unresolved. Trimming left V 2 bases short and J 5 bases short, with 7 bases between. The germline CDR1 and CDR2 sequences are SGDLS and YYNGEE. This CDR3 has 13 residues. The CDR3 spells CASSVTLTGELFF. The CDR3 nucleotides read TGTGCCAGCAGCGTCACTCTTACCGGGGAGCTGTTTTTT.

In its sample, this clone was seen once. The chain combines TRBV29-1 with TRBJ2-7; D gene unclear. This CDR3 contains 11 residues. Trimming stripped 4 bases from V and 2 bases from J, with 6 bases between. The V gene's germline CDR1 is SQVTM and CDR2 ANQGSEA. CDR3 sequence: CSVGSTYEQYF. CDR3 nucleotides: TGCAGCGTTGGCAGTACCTACGAGCAGTACTTC.

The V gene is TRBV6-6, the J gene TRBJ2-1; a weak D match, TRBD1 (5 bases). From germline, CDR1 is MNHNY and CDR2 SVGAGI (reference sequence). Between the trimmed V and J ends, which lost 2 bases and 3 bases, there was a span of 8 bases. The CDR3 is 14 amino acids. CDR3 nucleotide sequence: TGTGCCAGCAGTTACACCAGGGTCTACAATGAGCAGTTCTTC. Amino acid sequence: CASSYTRVYNEQFF.

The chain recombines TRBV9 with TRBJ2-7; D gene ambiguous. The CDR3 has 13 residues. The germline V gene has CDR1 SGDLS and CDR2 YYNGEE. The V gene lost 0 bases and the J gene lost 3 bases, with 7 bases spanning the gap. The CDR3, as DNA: TGTGCCAGCAGCGTAGCCCCCGGCTACGAGCAGTACTTC. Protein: CASSVAPGYEQYF.

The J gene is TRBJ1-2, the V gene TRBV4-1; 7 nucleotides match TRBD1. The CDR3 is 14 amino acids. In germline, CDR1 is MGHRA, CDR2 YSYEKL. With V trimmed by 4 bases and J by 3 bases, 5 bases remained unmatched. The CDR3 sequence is CASSPGQLDYGYTF. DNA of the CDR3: TGCGCCAGCAGCCCGGGACAGTTGGACTATGGCTACACCTTC.

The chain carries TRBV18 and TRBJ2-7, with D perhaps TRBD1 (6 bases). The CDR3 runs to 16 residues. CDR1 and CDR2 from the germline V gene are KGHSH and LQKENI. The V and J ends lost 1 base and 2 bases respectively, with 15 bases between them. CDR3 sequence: CASSPQRTGSTYEQYF. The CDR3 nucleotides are TGTGCCAGCTCACCACAGAGAACAGGGAGCACCTACGAGCAGTACTTC.

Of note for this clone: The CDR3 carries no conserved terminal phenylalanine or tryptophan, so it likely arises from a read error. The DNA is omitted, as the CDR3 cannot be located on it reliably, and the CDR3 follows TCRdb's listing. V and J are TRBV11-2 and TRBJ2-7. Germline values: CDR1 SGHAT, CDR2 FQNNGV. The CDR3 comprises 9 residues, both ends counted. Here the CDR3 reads CASSLGPPP.

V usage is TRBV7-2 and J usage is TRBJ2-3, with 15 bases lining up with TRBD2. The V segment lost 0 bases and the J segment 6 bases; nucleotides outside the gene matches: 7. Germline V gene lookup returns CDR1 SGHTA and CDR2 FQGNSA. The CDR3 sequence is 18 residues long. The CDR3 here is CASSLATGTSGGPDTQYF. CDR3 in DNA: TGTGCCAGCAGCTTAGCTACCGGGACTAGCGGGGGGCCCGATACGCAGTATTTT.

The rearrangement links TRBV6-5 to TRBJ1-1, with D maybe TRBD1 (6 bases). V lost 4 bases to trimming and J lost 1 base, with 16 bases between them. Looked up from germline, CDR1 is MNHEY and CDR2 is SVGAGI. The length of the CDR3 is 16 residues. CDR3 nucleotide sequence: TGTGCCAGCAGTTCCCCATGGGGGGCTGGGAACACTGAAGCTTTCTTT. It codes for CASSSPWGAGNTEAFF.

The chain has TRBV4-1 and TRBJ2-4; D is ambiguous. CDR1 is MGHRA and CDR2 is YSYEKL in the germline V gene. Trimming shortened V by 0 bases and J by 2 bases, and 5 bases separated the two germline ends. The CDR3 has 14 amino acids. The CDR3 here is CASSQEASKNIQYF. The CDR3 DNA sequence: TGCGCCAGCAGCCAAGAGGCCTCCAAAAACATTCAGTACTTC.

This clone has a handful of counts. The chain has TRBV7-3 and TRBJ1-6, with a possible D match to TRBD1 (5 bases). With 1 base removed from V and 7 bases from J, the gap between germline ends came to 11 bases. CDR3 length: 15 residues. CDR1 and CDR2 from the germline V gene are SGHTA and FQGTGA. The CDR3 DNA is TGTGCCAGCAGCTTAATGGGACCGAGGAATTCACCCCTCCACTTT. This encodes CASSLMGPRNSPLHF.

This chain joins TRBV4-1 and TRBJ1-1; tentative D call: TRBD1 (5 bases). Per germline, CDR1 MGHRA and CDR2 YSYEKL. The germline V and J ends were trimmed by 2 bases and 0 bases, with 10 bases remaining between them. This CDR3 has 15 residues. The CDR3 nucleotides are TGCGCCAGCAGCCAAACGGGGGTCATGAACACTGAAGCTTTCTTT. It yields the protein CASSQTGVMNTEAFF.

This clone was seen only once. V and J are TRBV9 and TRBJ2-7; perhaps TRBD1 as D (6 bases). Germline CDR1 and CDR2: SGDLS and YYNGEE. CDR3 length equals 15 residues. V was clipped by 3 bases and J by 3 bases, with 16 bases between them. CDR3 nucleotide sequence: TGTGCCAGCAGCGCCCAGCCGACAGGTAGCTACGAGCAGTACTTC. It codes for CASSAQPTGSYEQYF.

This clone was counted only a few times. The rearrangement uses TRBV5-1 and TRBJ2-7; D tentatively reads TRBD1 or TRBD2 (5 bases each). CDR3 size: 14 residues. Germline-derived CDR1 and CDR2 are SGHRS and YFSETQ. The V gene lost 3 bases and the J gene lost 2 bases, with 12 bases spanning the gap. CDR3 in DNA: TGCGCCAGCAGCTCCCGGGACGGCACCTACGAGCAGTACTTC. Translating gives CASSSRDGTYEQYF.

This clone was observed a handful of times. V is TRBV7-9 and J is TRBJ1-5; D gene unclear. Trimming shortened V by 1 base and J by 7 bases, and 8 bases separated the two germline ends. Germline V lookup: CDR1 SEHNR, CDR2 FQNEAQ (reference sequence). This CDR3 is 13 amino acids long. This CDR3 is CASSLGVGQPQHF. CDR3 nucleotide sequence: TGTGCCAGCAGCTTAGGGGTGGGACAGCCCCAGCATTTT.

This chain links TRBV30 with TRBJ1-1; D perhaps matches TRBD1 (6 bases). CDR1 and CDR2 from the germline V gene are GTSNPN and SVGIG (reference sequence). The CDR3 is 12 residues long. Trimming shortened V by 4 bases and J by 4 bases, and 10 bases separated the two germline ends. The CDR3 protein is CAWNRDGTEAFF. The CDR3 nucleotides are TGTGCCTGGAACAGGGATGGCACTGAAGCTTTCTTT.

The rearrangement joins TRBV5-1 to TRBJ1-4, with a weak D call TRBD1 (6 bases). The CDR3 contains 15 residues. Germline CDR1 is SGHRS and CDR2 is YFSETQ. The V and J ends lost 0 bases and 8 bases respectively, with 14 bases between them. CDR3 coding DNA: TGCGCCAGCAGCTTGGGGGCGACAGGTCGGGAAAAACTGTTTTTT. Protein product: CASSLGATGREKLFF. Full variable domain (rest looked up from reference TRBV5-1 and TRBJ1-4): KAGVTQTPRYLIKTRGQQVTLSCSPISGHRSVSWYQQTPGQGLQFLFEYFSETQRNKGNFPGRFSGRQFSNSRSEMNVSTLELGDSALYLCASSLGATGREKLFFGSGTQLSVL.